The 15 T cell receptor beta chains presented below share a single source sample, sequenced in a study of cytomegalovirus exposure and HLA in healthy donors. Researchers ran the PCR with 60 Vbeta and 13 Jbeta primers. Clones were read by immunoSEQ multiplex PCR, and TCRdb kept only the in-frame ones, dropping some. The sample holds roughly 170,000 clones, about 79% seen once. The sequencing input was PBMCs. Source of these receptors: a girl aged 2 to 9 in good health and CMV-seropositive.

The CDR3 sequence: CASSTQPHRGGAGEKLFF. The CDR3 DNA is TGTGCCAGCAGCACTCAACCCCACAGGGGGGGGGCCGGTGAAAAACTGTTTTTT. The J gene is TRBJ1-4, the V gene TRBV21-1; no DNA check was done on the table's D call, TRBD1. TRBV21-1 has pseudogene status. The CDR3 totals 18 residues.

The rearrangement joins TRBV9 to TRBJ1-5; possibly TRBD1 for D (5 bases). The germline V gene has CDR1 SGDLS and CDR2 YYNGEE. Trimming shortened V by 4 bases and J by 0 bases, and 14 bases separated the two germline ends. CDR3 size: 16 residues. The CDR3 DNA is TGTGCCAGCAGCCTGGGGGGGGACCTTAGCAATCAGCCCCAGCATTTT. Protein sequence: CASSLGGDLSNQPQHF.

The chain carries TRBV7-9 and TRBJ1-1; no reliable D call. V was clipped by 0 bases and J by 11 bases, with 16 bases between them. CDR3 length: 14 residues. The germline V gene has CDR1 SEHNR and CDR2 FQNEAQ (reference sequence). CDR3 in amino acids: CASSLARSDPLAFF. In DNA form, the CDR3 reads TGTGCCAGCAGCTTAGCGCGGTCAGACCCTCTTGCTTTCTTT.

This clone has only one observation. The chain uses TRBV29-1 and TRBJ1-2; TRBD1 agrees at 10 bases. The CDR3 runs to 13 residues. The trim removed 0 bases at V and 10 bases at J, leaving 5 bases unmatched. CDR1 is SQVTM, CDR2 ANQGSEA, per germline. The chain's CDR3 is CSVEETGGRNYTF. The CDR3 DNA reads as TGCAGCGTTGAAGAGACAGGGGGCCGTAACTACACCTTC.

This rearrangement joins TRBV19 to TRBJ1-1; D might be TRBD1 (5 bases). V dropped 3 bases and J dropped 0 bases, with 8 bases sitting between them. The CDR3 is 14 amino acids. Germline V gives CDR1 LNHDA, CDR2 SQIVND (reference sequence). CDR3 sequence reads: CASSIGGLNTEAFF. The CDR3 bases are TGTGCCAGTAGTATCGGGGGGTTGAACACTGAAGCTTTCTTT.

There are a few counts of this clone. V gene TRBV10-2 combines with J gene TRBJ1-5; D is unclear. Germline-derived CDR1 and CDR2 are WSHSY and SAAADI. This CDR3 is 13 amino acids long. V was clipped by 5 bases and J by 2 bases, with 7 bases between them. Here the CDR3 reads CASSTSGNQPQHF. The CDR3 bases are TGCGCCAGCAGTACCAGCGGCAATCAGCCCCAGCATTTT.

This clone was detected only a few times. The CDR3 sequence: CASSERREQYF. The CDR3 DNA follows: TGTGCCAGCAGTGAGAGGAGGGAGCAGTACTTC. The chain combines TRBV2 with TRBJ2-7, with a weak D call TRBD2 (5 bases). V lost 3 bases and J 7 bases, leaving 7 bases between the germline ends. Germline V gives CDR1 SNHLY, CDR2 FYNNEI. This CDR3 comprises 11 residues.

This chain connects TRBV5-1 to TRBJ2-1, with a weak D call TRBD2 (5 bases). Trimming removed 2 bases at V and 8 bases at J, with 20 bases between. The CDR3 contains 16 residues. Germline V CDR1 and CDR2: SGHRS, YFSETQ. The CDR3, as DNA: TGCGCCAGCAGCTTTTGGTTGGGATCGGGAATTTATGAGCAGTTCTTC. Amino acid sequence: CASSFWLGSGIYEQFF.

The count of this clone is one. The V gene is TRBV9, the J gene TRBJ1-2, with D perhaps TRBD1 (6 bases). Germline V gene data show CDR1 as SGDLS and CDR2 as YYNGEE. Trimming took off 3 bases at V and 6 bases at J, with 15 bases between the two ends. This CDR3 has 14 amino acids. For the CDR3, the DNA is TGTGCCAGCAGCGCCCACCAGGGGAGTAATGGCTACACCTTC. It codes for CASSAHQGSNGYTF.

This chain connects TRBV2 to TRBJ1-5, with D uncertain. The V gene's germline CDR1 is SNHLY and CDR2 FYNNEI. The CDR3 is made up of 14 amino acids. The V gene lost 8 bases and the J gene lost 3 bases, with 14 bases spanning the gap. CDR3 sequence reads: CASREDPNNQPQHF. For the CDR3, the DNA is TGTGCCAGCCGGGAGGACCCTAACAATCAGCCCCAGCATTTT.

The J gene is TRBJ2-1, the V gene TRBV7-5; the table assigns TRBD2, which was not confirmed against the DNA. TRBV7-5 is tagged as a pseudogene. The CDR3 covers 17 residues. CDR3 nucleotide sequence: TGTGCCAGAAGCTTAGATGATAGCGGCCCGGTTGGGCTGGGGCAGTTCTTC. Translation gives CARSLDDSGPVGLGQFF.

The chain is built from TRBV7-8 and TRBJ2-5; 11 nucleotides align to TRBD2. V gave up 3 bases and J gave up 2 bases; unmatched junction bases: 5. The CDR3 has 16 amino acids. CDR1 and CDR2 (germline): SGHVS, FQNEAQ. The CDR3 nucleotides are TGTGCCAGCAGCTTTATACTAGCGGGAGATCAAGAGACCCAGTACTTC. Its translation: CASSFILAGDQETQYF. The variable domain in full, with the rest retrieved from reference TRBV7-8 and TRBJ2-5, is GAGVSQSPRYKVAKRGQDVALRCDPISGHVSLFWYQQALGQGPEFLTYFQNEAQLDKSGLPSDRFFAERPEGSVSTLKIQRTQQEDSAVYLCASSFILAGDQETQYFGPGTRLLVL.

The chain employs TRBV7-8 and TRBJ2-5; 8 bases fit TRBD2. The CDR3 is 18 residues long. CDR1 and CDR2 from the germline V gene are SGHVS and FQNEAQ. V shed 3 bases, J shed 3 bases, and the junction held 15 bases outside the gene matches. CDR3 sequence reads: CASSFPRGASGPKETQYF. CDR3 sequence (DNA): TGTGCCAGCAGCTTCCCCCGAGGGGCTAGCGGGCCAAAAGAGACCCAGTACTTC. Drawing the rest from reference TRBV7-8 and TRBJ2-5, the complete variable domain is GAGVSQSPRYKVAKRGQDVALRCDPISGHVSLFWYQQALGQGPEFLTYFQNEAQLDKSGLPSDRFFAERPEGSVSTLKIQRTQQEDSAVYLCASSFPRGASGPKETQYFGPGTRLLVL.

This clone was seen more than once but under ten times. The chain employs TRBV10-3 and TRBJ2-7, with 7 bases identical to TRBD1. This CDR3 has 14 residues. Germline V CDR1 and CDR2: ENHRY, SYGVKD. The V segment lost 5 bases and the J segment 3 bases; nucleotides outside the gene matches: 7. Here the CDR3 DNA reads TGTGCCATCAGTAGACAGGGTACCCTCTACGAGCAGTACTTC. Translated: CAISRQGTLYEQYF.

V is TRBV2 and J is TRBJ2-7, with 8 bases matching TRBD1. V gave up 1 base and J gave up 9 bases; unmatched junction bases: 11. The CDR3 loop spans 15 amino acids. CDR1 and CDR2 (germline): SNHLY, FYNNEI. For the CDR3, the DNA is TGTGCCAGCAGTGAAGGAGGGCAGGGGGCGAGTGGGCAGTACTTC. Protein: CASSEGGQGASGQYF.